The entry below describes one TCR beta chain. Its antigen is undetermined. This sample stems from a study of cytomegalovirus exposure and HLA in healthy donors. Vbeta (60) and Jbeta (13) primers were used in the PCR. TCRdb's table, derived via immunoSEQ multiplex PCR, lists solely in-frame clones and lacks some. The table has around 150,000 clones, 70% to 80% seen once; the top ten hold 6.3%. The CDR3 is 14 residues long. The V gene's germline CDR1 is MRHNA and CDR2 SNTAGT. V dropped 7 bases and J dropped 7 bases, with 17 bases sitting between them. Study results and caveats: A later analysis found common viral pathogens apparently linked to several of the most significant clusters.

This TCR derives from a man aged 50 to 60 in good health and CMV-seropositive. This chain connects TRBV6-4 to TRBJ1-5; D might be TRBD1 (6 bases). The sequenced material came from PBMCs. The CDR3 bases are TGTGCCAGCACCCTATCGGGGGGGCGGCAGCCCCAGCATTTT. This sequence encodes CASTLSGGRQPQHF.